What follows are 14 T cell receptor beta chains derived from one specimen sequenced in a study of cytomegalovirus exposure and HLA in healthy donors (dated by TCRdb to 2016 to 2017). Receptors were amplified or captured by the immunoSEQ multiplex PCR assay. For the multiplex PCR, a mixture combining 60 forward primers for TCR Vbeta segments and 13 reverse primers for TCR Jbeta segments was used. The source is immuneACCESS, and TCRdb retained only in-frame sequences with V and J called. Part of the clones is not carried over; for the studies checked, unresolved V genes explain less than half of this, and the remainder is unexplained. In this sample the table shows under 90,000 clones, approximately 80% of which occur a single time. The ten largest clones take up approximately 3.4% of the sample. Sequences were obtained from PBMCs. These receptors came from a man aged 35-49 years in good health and CMV-seronegative.

The rearrangement uses TRBV5-1 and TRBJ1-1; D call uncertain. This CDR3 has 13 amino acids. The germline CDR1 and CDR2 sequences are SGHRS and YFSETQ. Trimming stripped 5 bases from V and 1 base from J, with 9 bases between. CDR3 nucleotides: TGCGCCAGCAGGCCAGGCCCGAACACTGAAGCTTTCTTT. Protein product: CASRPGPNTEAFF.

V is TRBV2 and J is TRBJ2-5; 8 positions match TRBD2. The J call may be incorrect, as the DNA end agrees better with TRBJ2-7. The germline gives CDR1 SNHLY, CDR2 FYNNEI. The length of the CDR3 is 12 residues. The CDR3 sequence is CASSGTSREQYF. Here the CDR3 DNA reads TGTGCCAGCTCCGGGACTAGTCGCGAGCAGTACTTC.

This clone occurred once. V gene TRBV12-1 combines with J gene TRBJ1-2. TRBV12-1 is classified as a pseudogene. This CDR3 contains 18 residues. The CDR3 sequence is CASSFARLHISANYGYTF. CDR3 nucleotide sequence: TGTGCCAGCAGCTTTGCGAGACTTCATATATCAGCTAACTATGGCTACACCTTC.

This clone was detected a few times. The J gene is TRBJ1-5, the V gene TRBV6-5; D is possibly TRBD1 (6 bases). The germline CDR1 and CDR2 sequences are MNHEY and SVGAGI. The CDR3 runs 15 residues. Trimming shortened V by 6 bases and J by 0 bases, and 12 bases separated the two germline ends. The CDR3 loop is CASRWTEYSNQPQHF. The CDR3 DNA reads as TGTGCCAGCAGATGGACAGAGTATAGCAATCAGCCCCAGCATTTT.

This clone occurred once. This sequence joins TRBV7-9 and TRBJ1-2; D gene ambiguous. The CDR3 sequence is 13 residues long. The V and J ends lost 1 base and 4 bases respectively, with 7 bases between them. The germline V gene has CDR1 SEHNR and CDR2 FQNEAQ (reference sequence). The CDR3 loop is CASSLGGSYGYTF. DNA of the CDR3: TGTGCCAGCAGCTTAGGAGGGTCCTATGGCTACACCTTC.

V is TRBV5-1 and J is TRBJ2-5; TRBD1 matches 9 bases. The J call is uncertain, as TRBJ2-7 better fits the DNA end. The CDR3 is 16 amino acids. Germline V gene data show CDR1 as SGHRS and CDR2 as YFSETQ. CDR3 DNA sequence: TGCGCCAGCTATGGGACAGGGTCGCAAGGAAGCTACGAGCAGTACTTC. Amino acids: CASYGTGSQGSYEQYF.

This chain uses TRBV2 with TRBJ2-5; 7 bases are a match to TRBD1. CDR1 and CDR2 from the germline V gene are SNHLY and FYNNEI. The V gene end was trimmed by 5 bases and the J gene end by 4 bases; junction bases not matched to a gene: 4. This CDR3 spans 13 amino acids. The CDR3 nucleotides read TGTGCCAGCAGTCGGACAGGCCGAGAGACCCAGTACTTC. This encodes CASSRTGRETQYF.

With respect to this clone: One end of the junction is discordant with germline, which a read error may explain. DNA for the CDR3: TGTGCCAGCAGCTTTCTGGGAGGGTCGGGCAATGAGCAGCTCTTC. This codes for CASSFLGGSGNEQLF. The chain carries TRBV5-4 and TRBJ2-1, with 7 positions matching TRBD2. The CDR3 runs to 15 residues. The germline gives CDR1 SGHNT, CDR2 YYREEE (reference sequence).

Remarks on this clone: A read error may account for a junction end that differs from germline. V gene TRBV29-1 combines with J gene TRBJ2-5; D unclear. The length of the CDR3 is 12 residues. The germline V gene has CDR1 SQVTM and CDR2 ANQGSEA. The CDR3 sequence: CGVVSGQETQYF. CDR3 bases: TGCGGCGTTGTATCCGGGCAAGAGACCCAGTACTTC. The variable domain in full, with the rest retrieved from reference TRBV29-1 and TRBJ2-5, is SAVISQKPSRDICQRGTSLTIQCQVDSQVTMMFWYRQQPGQSLTLIATANQGSEATYESGFVIDKFPISRPNLTFSTLTVSNMSPEDSSIYLCGVVSGQETQYFGPGTRLLVL.

This chain uses TRBV2 with TRBJ1-1, with D possibly being TRBD1 (5 bases). V lost 3 bases and J lost 0, with 5 bases in between. This CDR3 region has 13 residues. From germline, CDR1 is SNHLY and CDR2 FYNNEI. The CDR3 nucleotides are TGTGCCAGCAGTGAGGACATGAACACTGAAGCTTTCTTT. Amino acids: CASSEDMNTEAFF.

The V and J genes are TRBV7-2 and TRBJ2-7; 7 nucleotides agree with TRBD1. V lost 4 bases, J lost 1 base, and 7 bases stayed unmatched. The V gene's germline CDR1 is SGHTA and CDR2 FQGNSA. This CDR3 comprises 15 residues. The CDR3 loop is CASSSQTTGSYEQYF. CDR3 DNA sequence: TGTGCCAGCAGCTCCCAAACGACAGGGTCCTACGAGCAGTACTTC. The whole variable domain, remainder taken from reference TRBV7-2 and TRBJ2-7, is GAGVSQSPSNKVTEKGKDVELRCDPISGHTALYWYRQSLGQGLEFLIYFQGNSAPDKSGLPSDRFSAERTGGSVSTLTIQRTQQEDSAVYLCASSSQTTGSYEQYFGPGTRLTVT.

This chain connects TRBV5-1 to TRBJ1-5, with a tentative D call TRBD1 (6 bases). Germline V gene sequence: CDR1 SGHRS, CDR2 YFSETQ. CDR3 length: 13 amino acids. V was shortened by 4 bases and J by 5 bases, with 10 bases between the two germline ends. The CDR3 spells CASSLGADQPQHF. CDR3 DNA sequence: TGCGCCAGCAGCCTGGGGGCAGATCAGCCCCAGCATTTT.

In its sample, this clone was seen a few times. The rearrangement joins TRBV6-1 to TRBJ2-4; 7 bases agree with TRBD1. This CDR3 contains 15 residues. Trimming cost V 4 bases and J 2 bases; bases outside gene matches: 5. Germline CDR1 reads MNHNS; CDR2 reads SASEGT. CDR3 sequence (DNA): TGTGCCAGCAGTGTAGGGGACAGTACCAAAAACATTCAGTACTTC. Translated: CASSVGDSTKNIQYF.

The chain recombines TRBV9 with TRBJ1-1; no reliable D call. V was cut by 0 bases and J by 0 bases, with 6 bases left in between. CDR1 and CDR2 from the germline V gene are SGDLS and YYNGEE. The CDR3 is made up of 14 amino acids. The chain's CDR3 is CASSVDGMNTEAFF. The CDR3 DNA reads TGTGCCAGCAGCGTAGACGGGATGAACACTGAAGCTTTCTTT.